This T cell receptor beta chain emerged from a study of cytomegalovirus exposure and HLA in healthy donors. Findings and caveats of the study: The authors excluded some V segments, including TRBV6-2 and TRBV6-3, as indistinguishable. Previous analysis showed most TCR beta V segments were productive about 87% or about 30% of the time. In a later analysis, TCR beta V- and J-gene trimming showed a link to a missense DCLRE1C variant.

Unmatched junction bases numbered 8, after V lost 4 bases and J lost 2 bases. The CDR3 covers 16 residues. Germline V lookup: CDR1 SGHRS, CDR2 YFSETQ. 60 Vbeta and 13 Jbeta primers were used in PCR. In the source study's methods: A later analysis counted approximately 88 million unique TCR beta chains, about 10 million shared. Generated by immunoSEQ multiplex PCR, the TCRdb table keeps only in-frame clones and is missing some. That table furnishes V, J and clone size, whereas the DNA furnished D and trimming. The table records about 140,000 clones, approximately 77% of them present only once. With respect to this clone: Its cognate antigen is unknown.

Sequenced material: PBMCs. The V gene is TRBV5-1, the J gene TRBJ2-7, with TRBD1 identical over 11 bases. The clonotype was recovered from a woman between 40 and 55 years old in good health and CMV-seronegative. CDR3 sequence (DNA): TGCGCCAGCAGCGTCGATCCGGGACAGGGGGCCTACGAGCAGTACTTC. Translation: CASSVDPGQGAYEQYF.